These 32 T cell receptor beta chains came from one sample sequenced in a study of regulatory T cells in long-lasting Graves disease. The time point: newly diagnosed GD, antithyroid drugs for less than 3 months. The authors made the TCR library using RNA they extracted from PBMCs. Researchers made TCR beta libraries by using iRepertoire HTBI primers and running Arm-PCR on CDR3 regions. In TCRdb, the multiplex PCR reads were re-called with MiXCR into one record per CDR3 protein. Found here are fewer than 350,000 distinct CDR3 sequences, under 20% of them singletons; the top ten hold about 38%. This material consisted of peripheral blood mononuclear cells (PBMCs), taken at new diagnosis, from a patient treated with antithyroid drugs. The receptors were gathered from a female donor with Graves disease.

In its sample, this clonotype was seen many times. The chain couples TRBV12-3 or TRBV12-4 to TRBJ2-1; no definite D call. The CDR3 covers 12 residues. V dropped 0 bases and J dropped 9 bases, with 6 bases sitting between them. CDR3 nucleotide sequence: TGTGCCAGCAGTTTAGCGAGCCGTGAGCAGTTCTTC. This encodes CASSLASREQFF.

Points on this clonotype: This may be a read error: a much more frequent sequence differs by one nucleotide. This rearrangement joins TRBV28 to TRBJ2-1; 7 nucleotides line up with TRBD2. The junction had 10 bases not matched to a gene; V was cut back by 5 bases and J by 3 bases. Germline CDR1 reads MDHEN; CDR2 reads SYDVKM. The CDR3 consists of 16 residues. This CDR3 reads CASSTLGGSSYNEQFF. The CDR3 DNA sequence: TGTGCCAGCAGTACCCTCGGCGGGAGTAGCTACAATGAGCAGTTCTTC.

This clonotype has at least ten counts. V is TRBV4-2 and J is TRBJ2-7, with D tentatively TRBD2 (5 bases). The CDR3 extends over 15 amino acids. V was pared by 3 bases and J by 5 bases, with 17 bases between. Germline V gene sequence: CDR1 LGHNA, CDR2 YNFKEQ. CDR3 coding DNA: TGTGCCAGCAGCCAGACACCAGAGGGCCCGCACGAGCAGTACTTC. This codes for CASSQTPEGPHEQYF.

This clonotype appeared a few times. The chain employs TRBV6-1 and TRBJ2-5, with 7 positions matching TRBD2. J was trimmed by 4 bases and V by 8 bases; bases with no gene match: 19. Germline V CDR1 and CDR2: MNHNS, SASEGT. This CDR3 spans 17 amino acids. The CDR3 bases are TGTGCCAGCGCCGAAGTGGGGGGGTGGGGCCGGGGAGAGACCCAGTACTTC. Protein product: CASAEVGGWGRGETQYF.

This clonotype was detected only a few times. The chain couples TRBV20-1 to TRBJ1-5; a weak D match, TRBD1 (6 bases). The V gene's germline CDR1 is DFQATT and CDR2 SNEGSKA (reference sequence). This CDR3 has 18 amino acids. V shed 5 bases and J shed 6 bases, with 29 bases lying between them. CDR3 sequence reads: CSARLKVLDSNEVQPQHF. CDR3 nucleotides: TGCAGTGCTCGTTTAAAAGTTTTGGACAGCAACGAAGTTCAGCCCCAGCATTTT.

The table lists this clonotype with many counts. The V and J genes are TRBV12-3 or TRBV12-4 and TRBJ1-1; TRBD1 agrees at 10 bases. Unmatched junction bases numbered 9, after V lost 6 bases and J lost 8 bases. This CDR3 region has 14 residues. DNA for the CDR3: TGTGCCAGCAGACACCGAGACAGGGGGCGGGAAGCTTTCTTT. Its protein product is CASRHRDRGREAFF.

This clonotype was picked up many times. CDR3: CASSLAGGPGDTQYF. DNA for the CDR3: TGTGCCAGCAGCTTAGCGGGAGGGCCCGGAGATACGCAGTATTTT. The chain carries TRBV7-9 and TRBJ2-3; 7 nucleotides line up with TRBD2. In germline, CDR1 is SEHNR, CDR2 FQNEAQ (reference sequence). This CDR3 has 15 amino acids. The V and J ends lost 0 bases and 5 bases, in that order; junction bases with no gene match: 5.

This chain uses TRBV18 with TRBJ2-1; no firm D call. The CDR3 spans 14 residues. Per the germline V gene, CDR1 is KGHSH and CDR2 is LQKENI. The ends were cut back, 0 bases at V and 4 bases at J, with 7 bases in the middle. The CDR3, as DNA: TGTGCCAGCTCACCACCGCTAACATACAATGAGCAGTTCTTC. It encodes CASSPPLTYNEQFF.

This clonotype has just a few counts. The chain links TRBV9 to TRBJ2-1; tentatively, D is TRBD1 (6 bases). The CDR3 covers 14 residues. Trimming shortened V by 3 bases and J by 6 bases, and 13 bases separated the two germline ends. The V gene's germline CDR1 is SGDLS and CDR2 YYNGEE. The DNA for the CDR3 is TGTGCCAGCAGCGCTTACACAGGGTCCAATGAGCAGTTCTTC. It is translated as CASSAYTGSNEQFF.

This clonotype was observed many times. The DNA for the CDR3 is TGCAGTGCTAGTTCTCCTTTAGTGGGAGGATCCTACGAGCAGTACTTC. Its protein is CSASSPLVGGSYEQYF. The chain combines TRBV20-1 with TRBJ2-7, with D maybe TRBD2 (6 bases). V shed 3 bases and J shed 1 base, with 19 bases lying between them. CDR1 and CDR2 from the germline V gene are DFQATT and SNEGSKA (reference sequence). CDR3 size: 16 residues.

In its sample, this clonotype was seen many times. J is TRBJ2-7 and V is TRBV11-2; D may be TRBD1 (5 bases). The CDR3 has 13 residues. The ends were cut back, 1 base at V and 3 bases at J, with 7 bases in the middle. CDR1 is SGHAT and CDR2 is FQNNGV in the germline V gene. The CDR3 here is CASSLGTGYEQYF. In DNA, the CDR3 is TGTGCCAGCAGCTTAGGTACAGGCTACGAGCAGTACTTC.

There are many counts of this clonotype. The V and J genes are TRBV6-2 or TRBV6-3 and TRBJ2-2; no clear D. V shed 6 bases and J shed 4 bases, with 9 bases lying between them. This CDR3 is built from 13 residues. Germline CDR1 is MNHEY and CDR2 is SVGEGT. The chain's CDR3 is CASRGLITGELFF. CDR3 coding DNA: TGTGCCAGCAGGGGATTAATCACCGGGGAGCTGTTTTTT.

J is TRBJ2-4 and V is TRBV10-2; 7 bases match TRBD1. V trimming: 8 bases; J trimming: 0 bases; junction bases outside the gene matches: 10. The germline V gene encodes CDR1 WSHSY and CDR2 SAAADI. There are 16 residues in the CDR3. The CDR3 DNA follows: TGCGCCAGCCATGGGGACAGTCGCACAGCCAAAAACATTCAGTACTTC. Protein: CASHGDSRTAKNIQYF.

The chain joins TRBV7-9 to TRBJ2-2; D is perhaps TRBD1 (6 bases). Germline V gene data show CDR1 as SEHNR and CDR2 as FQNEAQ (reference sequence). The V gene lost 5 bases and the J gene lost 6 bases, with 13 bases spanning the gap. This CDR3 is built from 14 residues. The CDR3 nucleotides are TGTGCCAGCAGCCTTACAGGGTTGGCCGGGGAGCTGTTTTTT. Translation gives CASSLTGLAGELFF.

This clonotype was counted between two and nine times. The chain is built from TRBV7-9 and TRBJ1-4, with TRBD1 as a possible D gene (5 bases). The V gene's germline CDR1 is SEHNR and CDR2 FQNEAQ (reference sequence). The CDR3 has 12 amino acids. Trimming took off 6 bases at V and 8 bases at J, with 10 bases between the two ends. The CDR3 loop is CASRKRDEKLFF. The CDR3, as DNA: TGTGCCAGCAGAAAAAGGGACGAAAAACTGTTTTTT.

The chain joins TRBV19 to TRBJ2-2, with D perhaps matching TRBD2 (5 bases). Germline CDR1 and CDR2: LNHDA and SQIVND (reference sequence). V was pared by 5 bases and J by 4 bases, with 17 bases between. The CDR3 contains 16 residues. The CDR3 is CASSSPRGSGTGELFF. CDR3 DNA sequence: TGTGCCAGTAGTTCTCCCCGCGGGTCGGGCACCGGGGAGCTGTTTTTT.

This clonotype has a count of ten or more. This CDR3 is CASSLVRSMNTEAFF. CDR3 nucleotide sequence: TGTGCCAGCAGTTTAGTCAGGAGTATGAACACTGAAGCTTTCTTT. This chain links TRBV12-3 or TRBV12-4 with TRBJ1-1; the D is unclear. The CDR3 is 15 residues long. Trimming took 1 base from V and 0 from J, leaving 9 bases between them.

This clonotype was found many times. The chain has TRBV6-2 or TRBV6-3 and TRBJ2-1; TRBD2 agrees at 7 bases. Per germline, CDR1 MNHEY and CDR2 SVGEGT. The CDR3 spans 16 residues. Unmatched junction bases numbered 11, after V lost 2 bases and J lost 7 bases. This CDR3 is CASSYPPGGNQNEQFF. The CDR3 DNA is TGTGCCAGCAGTTACCCCCCGGGGGGTAACCAAAATGAGCAGTTCTTC.

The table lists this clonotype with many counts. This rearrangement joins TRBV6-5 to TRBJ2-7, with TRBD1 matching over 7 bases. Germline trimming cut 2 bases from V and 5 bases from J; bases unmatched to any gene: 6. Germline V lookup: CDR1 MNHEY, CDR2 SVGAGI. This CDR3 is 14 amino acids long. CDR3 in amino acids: CASSYTNRGNEQYF. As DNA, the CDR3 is TGTGCCAGCAGTTACACAAACAGGGGTAACGAGCAGTACTTC.

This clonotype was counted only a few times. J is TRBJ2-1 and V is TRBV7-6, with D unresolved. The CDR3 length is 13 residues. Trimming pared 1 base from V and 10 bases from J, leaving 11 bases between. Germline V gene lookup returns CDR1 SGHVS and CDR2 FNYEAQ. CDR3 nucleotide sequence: TGTGCCAGCAGCTTAGGACTGAAACGAGAGCAGTTCTTC. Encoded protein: CASSLGLKREQFF.

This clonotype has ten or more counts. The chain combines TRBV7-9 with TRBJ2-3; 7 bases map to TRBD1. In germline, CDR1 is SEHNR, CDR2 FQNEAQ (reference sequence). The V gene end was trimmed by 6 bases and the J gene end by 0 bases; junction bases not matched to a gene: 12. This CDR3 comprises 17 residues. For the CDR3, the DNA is TGTGCCAGCAGTCCTACACCGGGACAGCAAAGCACAGATACGCAGTATTTT. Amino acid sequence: CASSPTPGQQSTDTQYF.

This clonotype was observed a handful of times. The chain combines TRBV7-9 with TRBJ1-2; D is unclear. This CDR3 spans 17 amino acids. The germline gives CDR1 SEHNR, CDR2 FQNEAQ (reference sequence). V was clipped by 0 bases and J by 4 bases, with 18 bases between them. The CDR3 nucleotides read TGTGCCAGCAGCTTAGCCCCCCGACCGTTCTCCCTCTATGGCTACACCTTC. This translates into CASSLAPRPFSLYGYTF.

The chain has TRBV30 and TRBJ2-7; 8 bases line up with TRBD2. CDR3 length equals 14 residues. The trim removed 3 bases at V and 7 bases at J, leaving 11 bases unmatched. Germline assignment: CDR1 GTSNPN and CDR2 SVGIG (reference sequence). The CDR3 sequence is CAWSVAAGVAEQYF. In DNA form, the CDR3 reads TGTGCCTGGAGCGTCGCAGCGGGAGTGGCGGAGCAGTACTTC.

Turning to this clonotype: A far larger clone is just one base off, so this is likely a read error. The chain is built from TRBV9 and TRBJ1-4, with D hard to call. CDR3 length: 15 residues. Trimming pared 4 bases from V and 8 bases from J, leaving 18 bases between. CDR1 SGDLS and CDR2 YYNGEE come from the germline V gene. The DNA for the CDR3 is TGTGCCAGCAGCCAGTGGATGGACTTGGGGGAAAAACTGTTTTTT. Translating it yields CASSQWMDLGEKLFF.

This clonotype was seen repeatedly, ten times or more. This chain's CDR3 is CSVGVSGRTDTQYF. The CDR3 DNA follows: TGCAGCGTTGGGGTTAGCGGGAGGACAGATACGCAGTATTTT. V and J are TRBV29-1 and TRBJ2-3; TRBD2 matches 10 bases. The CDR3 loop spans 14 amino acids. CDR1 SQVTM and CDR2 ANQGSEA come from the germline V gene. V lost 4 bases and J lost 3; bases outside the gene matches: 4.

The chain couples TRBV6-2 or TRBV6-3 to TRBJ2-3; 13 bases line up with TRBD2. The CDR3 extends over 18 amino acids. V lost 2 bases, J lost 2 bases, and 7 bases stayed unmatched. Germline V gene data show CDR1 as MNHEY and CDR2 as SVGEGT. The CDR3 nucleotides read TGTGCCAGCAGTTACGCAGGACTAGCGGGAGATCCCACAGATACGCAGTATTTT. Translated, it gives CASSYAGLAGDPTDTQYF.

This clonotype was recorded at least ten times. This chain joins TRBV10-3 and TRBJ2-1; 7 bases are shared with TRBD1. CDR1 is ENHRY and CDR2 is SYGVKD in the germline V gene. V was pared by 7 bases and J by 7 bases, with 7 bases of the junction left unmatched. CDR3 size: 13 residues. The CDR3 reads CAIIRDSKNEQFF. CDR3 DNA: TGTGCCATCATCCGGGACAGTAAAAATGAGCAGTTCTTC.

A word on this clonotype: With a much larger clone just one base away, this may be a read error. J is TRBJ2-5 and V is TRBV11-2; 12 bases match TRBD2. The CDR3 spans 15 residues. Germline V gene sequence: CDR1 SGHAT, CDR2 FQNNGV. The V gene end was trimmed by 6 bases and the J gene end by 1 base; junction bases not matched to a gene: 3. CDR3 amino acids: CASSRTSGAQETQYF. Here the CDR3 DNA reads TGTGCCAGCAGTCGGACTAGCGGGGCCCAAGAGACCCAGTACTTC. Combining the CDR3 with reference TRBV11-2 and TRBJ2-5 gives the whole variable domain EAGVAQSPRYKIIEKRQSVAFWCNPISGHATLYWYQQILGQGPKLLIQFQNNGVVDDSQLPKDRFSAERLKGVDSTLKIQPAKLEDSAVYLCASSRTSGAQETQYFGPGTRLLVL.

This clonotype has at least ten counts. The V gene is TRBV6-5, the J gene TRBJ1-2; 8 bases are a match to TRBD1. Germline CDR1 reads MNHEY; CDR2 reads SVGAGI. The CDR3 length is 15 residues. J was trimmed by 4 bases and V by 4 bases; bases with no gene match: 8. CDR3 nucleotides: TGTGCCAGCAGTTTTAATCGGGACAGGAGCTATGGCTACACCTTC. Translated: CASSFNRDRSYGYTF.

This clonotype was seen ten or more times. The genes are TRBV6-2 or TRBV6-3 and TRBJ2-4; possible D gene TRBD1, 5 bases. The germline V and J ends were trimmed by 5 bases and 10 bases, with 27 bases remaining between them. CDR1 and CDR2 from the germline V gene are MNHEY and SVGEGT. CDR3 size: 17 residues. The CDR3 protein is CASSEEGRWQGNEIQYF. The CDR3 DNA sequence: TGTGCCAGCAGTGAAGAAGGCCGGTGGCAGGGAAATGAGATTCAGTACTTC.

Here the CDR3 DNA reads TGTGCCAGCCCCTCTGAAAACATTCAGTACTTC. It encodes CASPSENIQYF. The chain recombines TRBV27 with TRBJ2-4, with no clear D. V was trimmed by 8 bases and J by 5 bases, leaving 7 bases between them. The CDR3 is 11 residues long. Germline V gene data show CDR1 as MNHEY and CDR2 as SMNVEV (reference sequence).

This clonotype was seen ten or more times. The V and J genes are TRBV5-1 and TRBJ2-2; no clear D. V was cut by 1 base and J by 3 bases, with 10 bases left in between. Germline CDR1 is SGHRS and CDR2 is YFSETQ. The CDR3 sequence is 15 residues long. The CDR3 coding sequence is TGCGCCAGCAGCTTGAGCAGCGTGGACACCGGGGAGCTGTTTTTT. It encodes CASSLSSVDTGELFF.